This is a list of T cell receptor beta chains from one sample in a study of OX40 agonist ivuxolimab in advanced cancers. Repertoires were generated with immunoSEQ multiplex PCR, while TCRdb's copy carries only in-frame clones and drops some. The sample lists approximately 62,000 clones, roughly 92% occurring once. Material: CD4+ or CD8+ T cells sorted from blood, obtained in a trial of the OX40 agonist ivuxolimab. The receptors stem from an adult with an advanced solid tumor such as melanoma, head and neck, liver or kidney cancer. The CDR3 runs from the conserved cysteine through the conserved F or W. A D gene is named only where the DNA matches it firmly. Only some rows state a clone size, as once, few, many or a class for expanded clones.

TRBD1	TRBV27	-	TRBJ1-5	CASMSFGQGTLPQHF	TGTGCCAGCATGAGTTTTGGACAGGGAACATTGCCCCAGCATTTT
-	TRBV13	-	TRBJ2-3	CASSLGGRLARWSDTQYF	TGTGCCAGCAGCTTAGGGGGGCGGCTAGCGCGTTGGTCCGATACGCAGTATTTT
TRBD1	TRBV4-1	-	TRBJ1-1	CASTPGQGTTGRSEAFF	TGCGCCAGCACTCCGGGACAGGGGACGACTGGGAGGTCTGAAGCTTTCTTT
TRBD1	TRBV4-1	few	TRBJ1-6	CASSPRTGGRNSPLHF	TGCGCCAGCAGCCCGCGGACAGGGGGCAGGAATTCACCCCTCCACTTT
TRBD1	TRBV29-1	-	TRBJ1-2	CSVDAGTVTYGYTF	TGCAGCGTTGATGCCGGGACAGTGACCTATGGCTACACCTTC
TRBD2	TRBV29-1	-	TRBJ2-1	CSVEEAGPGEQFF	TGCAGCGTTGAGGAAGCGGGGCCGGGGGAGCAGTTCTTC
TRBD1	TRBV19	once	TRBJ1-4	CASSTTGFGEKLFF	TGTGCCAGTAGTACGACAGGGTTTGGGGAAAAACTGTTTTTT
TRBD2	TRBV7-9	-	TRBJ2-1	CASSSGRTSGSSYNEQFF	TGTGCCAGCAGCTCAGGCAGGACTAGCGGGAGCTCCTACAATGAGCAGTTCTTC
-	TRBV7-2	-	TRBJ2-1	CASSLAGGYNEQFF	TGTGCCAGCAGCTTAGCCGGGGGATACAATGAGCAGTTCTTC
TRBD2	TRBV9	-	TRBJ2-1	CASSVGGGNEQFF	TGTGCCAGCAGCGTAGGCGGGGGCAATGAGCAGTTCTTC
-	TRBV6-6	-	TRBJ1-1	CASSPQGNTEAFF	TGTGCCAGCAGTCCTCAGGGGAACACTGAAGCTTTCTTT
TRBD2	TRBV7-6	-	TRBJ2-1	CASKPSGSFSYNEQFF	TGTGCCAGCAAGCCTAGCGGGAGTTTTTCCTACAATGAGCAGTTCTTC
-	TRBV30	-	TRBJ2-2	CAWSVVGELFF	TGTGCCTGGAGTGTGGTTGGGGAGCTGTTTTTT
-	TRBV19	-	TRBJ2-7	CASSIGGRGTHEQYF	TGTGCCAGTAGTATTGGCGGCAGGGGTACCCACGAGCAGTACTTC
TRBD2	TRBV4-1	once	TRBJ2-1	CASSLAGGVNEQFF	TGCGCCAGCAGCCTAGCGGGGGGTGTCAATGAGCAGTTCTTC
-	TRBV7-6	few	TRBJ1-5	CASSLGVFGNQPQHF	TGTGCCAGCAGCTTAGGAGTCTTTGGCAATCAGCCCCAGCATTTT
TRBD1	TRBV15	once	TRBJ2-7	CATSRTGFYEQYF	TGTGCCACCAGCAGGACAGGGTTCTACGAGCAGTACTTC
TRBD2	TRBV6-5	-	TRBJ2-5	CASSQSGRETQYF	TGTGCCAGCAGCCAAAGCGGGAGGGAGACCCAGTACTTC
TRBD1	TRBV27	-	TRBJ1-1	CASIRDRGDAEAFF	TGTGCCAGCATCCGGGACAGGGGTGACGCTGAAGCTTTCTTT
-	TRBV2	once	TRBJ2-3	CASTLRGDTQYF	TGTGCCAGCACCCTTAGAGGAGATACGCAGTATTTT
-	TRBV27	-	TRBJ2-3	CASSAGTDTQYF	TGTGCCAGCAGTGCCGGGACAGATACGCAGTATTTT
-	TRBV19	-	TRBJ2-2	CASLRGWGTGELFF	TGTGCCAGTCTACGGGGGTGGGGCACCGGGGAGCTGTTTTTT
-	TRBV6-5	once	TRBJ2-3	CASSNGVSTDTQYF	TGTGCCAGCAGTAACGGGGTTAGCACAGATACGCAGTATTTT
-	TRBV29-1	-	TRBJ1-2	CSVENRAGYGYTF	TGCAGCGTTGAAAACAGGGCCGGCTATGGCTACACCTTC
-	TRBV6-5	-	TRBJ2-7	CARNGTAYEQYF	TGTGCCAGAAACGGAACCGCCTACGAGCAGTACTTC
-	TRBV4-1	-	TRBJ1-1	CASSQVWGVSAEAFF	TGCGCCAGCAGCCAAGTTTGGGGGGTGAGCGCTGAAGCTTTCTTT
-	TRBV15	-	TRBJ2-1	CATSRDLTAPEQFF	TGTGCCACCAGCAGAGATCTGACAGCACCTGAGCAGTTCTTC
TRBD1	TRBV14	-	TRBJ2-3	CASSLIQGDTQYF	TGTGCCAGCAGCCTTATACAGGGGGATACGCAGTATTTT